This T cell receptor beta chain was recorded in a study of OX40 agonist ivuxolimab in advanced cancers. Overall study context: Patients with prior anti-PD-1, anti-PD-L1 or anti-CTLA-4 therapy were eligible; 35% to 45% had some.

The assay was immunoSEQ multiplex PCR, and TCRdb's table has in-frame clones only and misses some. Of around 60,000 clones listed, 88% were seen once; the top ten hold under 0.75%. The CDR3 sequence is 16 residues long. The rearrangement links TRBV21-1 to TRBJ1-5; the DNA was not compared with TRBD1, the D call given in the table. TRBV21-1 is classified as a pseudogene. This TCR was sampled from an adult with an advanced solid tumor such as melanoma, head and neck, liver or kidney cancer. Sequenced here: CD4+ or CD8+ T cells sorted from blood, sampled in a trial of the OX40 agonist ivuxolimab. CDR3 sequence: CASSKGDRDSNQPQHF. In nucleotides, the CDR3 is TGTGCCAGCAGCAAAGGGGACAGGGATAGCAATCAGCCCCAGCATTTT.